Presented here are 7 T cell receptor beta chains from one specimen sequenced in a study of CD4+ T cells in melanoma. Only in-frame clones appear in the TCRdb table, and some are missing; sequencing was by immunoSEQ multiplex PCR. The sample contains more than 90,000 clones, 92% of which appear only once. Specimen: peripheral blood. These receptors were obtained from a human donor with melanoma.

The J gene is TRBJ2-6, the V gene TRBV27; no reliable D call. CDR1 MNHEY and CDR2 SMNVEV come from the germline V gene (reference sequence). CDR3 length: 17 residues. The V end was cut by 3 bases, the J end by 4 bases, with 16 bases between. CDR3 DNA: TGTGCCAGCAGTTTTGAGGCCCAAATGGGAGGGGCCAACGTCCTGACTTTC. It encodes CASSFEAQMGGANVLTF. Full variable domain (missing parts from reference TRBV27 and TRBJ2-6): EAQVTQNPRYLITVTGKKLTVTCSQNMNHEYMSWYRQDPGLGLRQIYYSMNVEVTDKGDVPEGYKVSRKEKRNFPLILESPSPNQTSLYFCASSFEAQMGGANVLTFGAGSRLTVL.

The gene calls are TRBV30 and TRBJ1-2, with D tentatively TRBD1 (5 bases). The CDR3 totals 13 residues. Germline V gene data show CDR1 as GTSNPN and CDR2 as SVGIG (reference sequence). Trimming took off 0 bases at V and 6 bases at J, with 11 bases between the two ends. The CDR3 DNA follows: TGTGCCTGGAGTGTGTCAGGGTTTCATGGCTACACCTTC. Protein: CAWSVSGFHGYTF. The entire variable domain, with the rest obtained from reference TRBV30 and TRBJ1-2, is as follows: SQTIHQWPATLVQPVGSPLSLECTVEGTSNPNLYWYRQAAGRGLQLLFYSVGIGQISSEVPQNLSASRPQDRQFILSSKKLLLSDSGFYLCAWSVSGFHGYTFGSGTRLTVV.

This clone has just one count. This chain links TRBV7-9 with TRBJ1-4; 7 bases map to TRBD1. Germline CDR1 and CDR2: SEHNR and FQNEAQ (reference sequence). Unmatched junction bases numbered 3, after V lost 5 bases and J lost 3 bases. This CDR3 is 14 amino acids long. The CDR3 spells CASSRGTANEKLFF. CDR3 coding DNA: TGTGCCAGCAGCCGCGGGACAGCTAATGAAAAACTGTTTTTT.

The chain uses TRBV30 and TRBJ2-5; maybe TRBD1 (7 bases). V was cut by 0 bases and J by 4 bases, with 15 bases left in between. The germline V gene encodes CDR1 GTSNPN and CDR2 SVGIG (reference sequence). The CDR3 covers 15 residues. CDR3 loop: CAWSVGQGGGETQYF. The CDR3, as DNA: TGTGCCTGGAGTGTAGGCCAGGGGGGAGGAGAGACCCAGTACTTC.

The chain combines TRBV2 with TRBJ2-2; a possible D gene is TRBD1 (6 bases). The CDR3 is made up of 16 amino acids. The ends were cut back, 4 bases at V and 7 bases at J, with 19 bases in the middle. Germline V gene data show CDR1 as SNHLY and CDR2 as FYNNEI. CDR3 DNA sequence: TGTGCCAGCAGTGTTGAAGGCAGGGGCCCCGGCGGGGAGCTGTTTTTT. As protein: CASSVEGRGPGGELFF.

V is TRBV27 and J is TRBJ1-6, with a weak D call TRBD1 (6 bases). From germline, CDR1 is MNHEY and CDR2 SMNVEV (reference sequence). The ends were cut back, 0 bases at V and 0 bases at J, with 12 bases in the middle. The CDR3 is 18 residues long. CDR3 protein: CASSLSGQLSSYNSPLHF. Here the CDR3 DNA reads TGTGCCAGCAGTTTATCGGGACAACTGAGCTCCTATAATTCACCCCTCCACTTT.

This rearrangement joins TRBV4-3 to TRBJ2-5, with 8 bases that match TRBD2. The CDR3 loop spans 18 amino acids. Germline CDR1 and CDR2: LGHNA and YSLEER. With 0 bases clipped from V and 1 base from J, the junction kept 10 bases outside the gene matches. The CDR3 sequence: CASSQEGWASGPQETQYF. Here the CDR3 DNA reads TGCGCCAGCAGCCAAGAGGGTTGGGCTAGCGGGCCCCAAGAGACCCAGTACTTC.